This is a list of T cell receptor beta chains from one sample in a study of T cell repertoires in cytomegalovirus infection. TCRdb independently ran MiXCR on the reads; one entry per CDR3 protein. The data hold 750,000 to 900,000 distinct CDR3 sequences, with almost 30% observed a single time. The antigens of these receptors remain unknown. This specimen consisted of cultured CD8+ T cells from PBMCs, obtained from culture after CMV antigen stimulation. The receptors were gathered from a human donor in good health (CMV status not recorded). Some clones in this sample may be carry-over from other donors' samples. Each CDR3 is given with its conserved first and last residue. The D gene is left open where the match is weak. The size field is filled for only some rows; it gives once, few, many or a size class.

TRBV6-5	TRBJ2-1	TRBD2	few	CASSYSARGDYNEQFF	TGTGCCAGCAGTTACTCGGCGCGGGGGGATTACAATGAGCAGTTCTTC
TRBV10-2	TRBJ1-2	NA	few	CASSGWTEYYGYTF	TGCGCCAGCAGTGGTTGGACAGAATACTATGGCTACACCTTC
TRBV7-2	TRBJ2-2	NA	many	CASSSKVQVSGGELFF	TGTGCCAGCAGCTCAAAAGTTCAGGTCTCGGGCGGGGAGCTGTTTTTT
TRBV20-1	TRBJ2-7	NA	NA	CSASSEGGHYEQYF	TGCAGTGCTAGTTCCGAAGGAGGCCACTACGAGCAGTACTTC
TRBV7-9	TRBJ2-7	TRBD1	few	CASSMPDRDYEQYF	TGTGCCAGCAGCATGCCGGACAGGGACTACGAGCAGTACTTC
TRBV7-9	TRBJ1-5	NA	many	CASSPTSVSNQPQHF	TGTGCCAGCAGCCCAACGTCAGTCAGCAATCAGCCCCAGCATTTT
TRBV28	TRBJ2-5	NA	few	CASNTRTGSPYQETQYF	TGTGCCAGCAACACGAGAACCGGGAGCCCTTACCAAGAGACCCAGTACTTC
TRBV5-4	TRBJ1-2	TRBD1	NA	CASSLNRGQGNDGYTF	TGTGCCAGCAGCTTGAATCGGGGACAGGGGAATGATGGCTACACCTTC
TRBV12-3/TRBV12-4	TRBJ2-3	TRBD2	few	CASSLLLAGGFTDTQYF	TGTGCCAGCAGTTTGTTGCTAGCGGGGGGGTTCACAGATACGCAGTATTTT
TRBV10-3	TRBJ2-5	NA	NA	CAISLSADQETQYF	TGTGCCATCAGTCTTAGCGCAGACCAAGAGACCCAGTACTTC
TRBV5-1	TRBJ2-3	TRBD1	NA	CASSYLPGQGSTDTQYF	TGCGCCAGCAGCTACCTTCCTGGACAGGGAAGCACAGATACGCAGTATTTT
TRBV7-9	TRBJ2-7	NA	NA	CASSFTGSYYEQYF	TGTGCCAGCAGCTTTACTGGCAGCTACTACGAGCAGTACTTC